One TCR beta chain is described in this entry. V trimming: 2 bases; J trimming: 4 bases; junction bases outside the gene matches: 4. Germline V gene lookup returns CDR1 SGHVS and CDR2 FNYEAQ. This CDR3 is 15 amino acids long. This specimen comes from a study of blood T cell repertoires in COVID-19. About the study: Donors in the United States, Italy and Spain gave samples during acute or convalescent COVID-19.

Methods used by the authors: Estimated nucleated cell counts came from reference gene primer amplification. Assay: immunoSEQ multiplex PCR; the TCRdb copy retains only in-frame clones and omits some. Clonal size and the V and J genes are those of that table, whereas D and trimming came from the DNA. The sample holds 300,000 to 350,000 clones, 87% seen once. This rearrangement joins TRBV7-6 to TRBJ2-7; 11 bases fit TRBD2. Sequenced material: peripheral blood. The receptor was derived from a man aged 18-30 years with active or convalescent COVID-19. CDR3 amino acids: CASSLSSGRVYEQYF. The CDR3, as DNA: TGTGCCAGCAGCTTAAGTAGCGGGAGGGTATACGAGCAGTACTTC.